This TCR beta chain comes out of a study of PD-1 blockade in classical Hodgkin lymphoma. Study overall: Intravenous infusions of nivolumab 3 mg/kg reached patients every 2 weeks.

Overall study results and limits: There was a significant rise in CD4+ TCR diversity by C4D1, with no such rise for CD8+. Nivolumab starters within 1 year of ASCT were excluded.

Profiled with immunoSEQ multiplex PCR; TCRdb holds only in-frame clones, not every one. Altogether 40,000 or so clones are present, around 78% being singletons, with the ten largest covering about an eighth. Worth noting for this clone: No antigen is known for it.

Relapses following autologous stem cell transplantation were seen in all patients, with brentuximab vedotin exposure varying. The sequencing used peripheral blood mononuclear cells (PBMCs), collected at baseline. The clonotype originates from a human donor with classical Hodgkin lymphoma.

CDR3 nucleotides: TGTGCCAGCAGCCCACTTGCGGGTCTTCCAGATACGCAGTATTTT. As protein: CASSPLAGLPDTQYF. The chain couples TRBV7-2 to TRBJ2-3; tentative D call: TRBD2 (5 bases). There are 15 residues in the CDR3. Trimming pared 5 bases from V and 4 bases from J, leaving 16 bases between. The germline CDR1 and CDR2 sequences are SGHTA and FQGNSA.